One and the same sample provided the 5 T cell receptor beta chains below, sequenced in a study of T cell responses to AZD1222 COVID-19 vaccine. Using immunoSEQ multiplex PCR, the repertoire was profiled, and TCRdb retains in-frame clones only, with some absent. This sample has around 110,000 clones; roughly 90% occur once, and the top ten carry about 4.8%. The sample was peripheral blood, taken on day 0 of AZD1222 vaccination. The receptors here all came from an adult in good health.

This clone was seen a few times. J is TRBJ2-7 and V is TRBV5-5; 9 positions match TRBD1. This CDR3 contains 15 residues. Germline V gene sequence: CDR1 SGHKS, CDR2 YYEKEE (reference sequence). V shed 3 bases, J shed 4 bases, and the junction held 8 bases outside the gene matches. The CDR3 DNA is TGTGCCAGCAGCTCCCCAGGGACAGGGACTTACGAGCAGTACTTC. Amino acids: CASSSPGTGTYEQYF.

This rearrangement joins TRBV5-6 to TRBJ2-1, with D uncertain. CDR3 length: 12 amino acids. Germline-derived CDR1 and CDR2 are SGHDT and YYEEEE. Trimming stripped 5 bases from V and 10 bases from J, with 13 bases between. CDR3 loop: CASRLMASEQFF. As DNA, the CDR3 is TGTGCCAGCAGACTAATGGCGAGCGAGCAGTTCTTC.

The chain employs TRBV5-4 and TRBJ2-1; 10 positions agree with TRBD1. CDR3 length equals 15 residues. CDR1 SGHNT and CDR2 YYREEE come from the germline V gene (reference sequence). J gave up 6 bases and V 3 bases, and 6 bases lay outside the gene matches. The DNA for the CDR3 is TGTGCCAGCAGCTGGTCCGGGACAGGGGTCAATGAGCAGTTCTTC. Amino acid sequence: CASSWSGTGVNEQFF.

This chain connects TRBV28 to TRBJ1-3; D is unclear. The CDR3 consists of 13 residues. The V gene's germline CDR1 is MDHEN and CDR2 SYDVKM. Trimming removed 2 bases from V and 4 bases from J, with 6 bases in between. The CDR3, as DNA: TGTGCCAGCAGTTTAGATTTAGGAAACACCATATATTTT. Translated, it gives CASSLDLGNTIYF.

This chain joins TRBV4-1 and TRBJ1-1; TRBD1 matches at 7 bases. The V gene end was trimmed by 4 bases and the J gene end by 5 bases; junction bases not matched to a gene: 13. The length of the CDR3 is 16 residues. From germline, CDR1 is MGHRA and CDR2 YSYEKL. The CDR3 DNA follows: TGCGCCAGCAGCCGCAGGTACAGGGGCGAGGGGACTGAAGCTTTCTTT. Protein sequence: CASSRRYRGEGTEAFF.